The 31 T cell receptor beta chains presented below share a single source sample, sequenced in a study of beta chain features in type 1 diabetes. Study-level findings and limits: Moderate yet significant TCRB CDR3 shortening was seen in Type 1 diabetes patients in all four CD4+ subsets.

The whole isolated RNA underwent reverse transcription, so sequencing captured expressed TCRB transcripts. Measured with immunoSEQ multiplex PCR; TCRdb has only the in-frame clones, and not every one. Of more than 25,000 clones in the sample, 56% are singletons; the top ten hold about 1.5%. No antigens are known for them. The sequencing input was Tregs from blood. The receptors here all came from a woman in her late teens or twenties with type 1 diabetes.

CDR3 in DNA: TGTGCCAGCAGCGTTGCGGAGTTAGGAGAGCAGTTCTTC. It codes for CASSVAELGEQFF. The genes are TRBV9 and TRBJ2-1; D unresolved. This CDR3 contains 13 residues. The V end was cut by 2 bases, the J end by 10 bases, with 13 bases between. Germline-derived CDR1 and CDR2 are SGDLS and YYNGEE.

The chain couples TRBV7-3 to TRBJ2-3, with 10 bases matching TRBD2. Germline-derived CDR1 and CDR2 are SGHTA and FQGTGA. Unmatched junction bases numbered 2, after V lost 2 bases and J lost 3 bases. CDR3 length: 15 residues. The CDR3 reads CASSLQLAGTDTQYF. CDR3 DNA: TGTGCCAGCAGCTTACAACTAGCGGGGACAGATACGCAGTATTTT.

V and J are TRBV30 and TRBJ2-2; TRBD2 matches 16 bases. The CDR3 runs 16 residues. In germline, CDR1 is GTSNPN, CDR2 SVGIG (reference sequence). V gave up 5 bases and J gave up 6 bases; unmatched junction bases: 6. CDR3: CAWPGLAGGGSGELFF. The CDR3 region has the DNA TGTGCCTGGCCGGGACTAGCGGGAGGGGGGTCCGGGGAGCTGTTTTTT.

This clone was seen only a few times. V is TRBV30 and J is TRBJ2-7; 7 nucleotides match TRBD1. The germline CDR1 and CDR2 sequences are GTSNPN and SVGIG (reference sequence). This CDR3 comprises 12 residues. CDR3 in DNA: TGTTACACAAGGGGCAGGGGGAACGAGCAGTACTTC. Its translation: CYTRGRGNEQYF.

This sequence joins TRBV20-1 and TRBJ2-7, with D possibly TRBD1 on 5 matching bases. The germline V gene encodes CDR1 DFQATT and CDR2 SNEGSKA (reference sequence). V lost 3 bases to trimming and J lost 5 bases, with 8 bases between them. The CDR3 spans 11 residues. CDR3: CSARAGHEQYV. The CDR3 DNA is TGCAGTGCTAGGGCAGGGCACGAGCAGTACGTC.

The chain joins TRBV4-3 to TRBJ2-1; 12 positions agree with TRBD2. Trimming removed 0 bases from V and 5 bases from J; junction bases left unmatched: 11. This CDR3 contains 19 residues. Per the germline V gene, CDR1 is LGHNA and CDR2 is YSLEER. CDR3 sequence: CASSQENLAGGHVDNEQFF. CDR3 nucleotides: TGCGCCAGCAGCCAAGAGAACCTAGCGGGAGGGCATGTTGACAATGAGCAGTTCTTC.

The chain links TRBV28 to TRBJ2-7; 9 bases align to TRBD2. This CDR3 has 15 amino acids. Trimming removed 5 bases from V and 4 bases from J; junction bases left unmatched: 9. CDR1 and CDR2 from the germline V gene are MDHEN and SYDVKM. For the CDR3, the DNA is TGTGCCAGCAGTCGACCGGGACTAGCTAGATACGAGCAGTACTTC. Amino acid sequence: CASSRPGLARYEQYF.

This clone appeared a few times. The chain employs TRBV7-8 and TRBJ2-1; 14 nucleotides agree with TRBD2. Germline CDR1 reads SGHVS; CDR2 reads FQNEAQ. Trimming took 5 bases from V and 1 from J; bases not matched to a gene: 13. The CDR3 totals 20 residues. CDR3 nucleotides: TGTGCCAGCAGCCGTACAGCCGGGGGACTAGCGGGAGTGTCCTACAATGAGCAGTTCTTC. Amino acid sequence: CASSRTAGGLAGVSYNEQFF.

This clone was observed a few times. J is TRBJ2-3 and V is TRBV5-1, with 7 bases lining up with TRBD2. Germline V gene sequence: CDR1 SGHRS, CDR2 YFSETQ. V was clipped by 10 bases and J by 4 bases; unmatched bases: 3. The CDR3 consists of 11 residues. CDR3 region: CAVREADTQYF. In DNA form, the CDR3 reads TGCGCCGTCCGGGAGGCAGATACGCAGTATTTT.

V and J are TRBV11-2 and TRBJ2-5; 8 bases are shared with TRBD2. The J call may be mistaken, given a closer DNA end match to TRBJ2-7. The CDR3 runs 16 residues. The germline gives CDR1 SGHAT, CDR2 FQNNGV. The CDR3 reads CASSLDSGGRIHEQYF. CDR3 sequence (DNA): TGTGCCAGCAGCTTAGATTCAGGCGGGAGGATCCACGAGCAGTACTTC.

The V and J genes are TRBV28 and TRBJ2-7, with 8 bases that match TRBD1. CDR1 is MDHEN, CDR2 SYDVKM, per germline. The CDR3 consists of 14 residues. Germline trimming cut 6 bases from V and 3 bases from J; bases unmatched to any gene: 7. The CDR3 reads CASRNQGAIYEQYF. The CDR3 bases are TGTGCCAGCAGAAACCAGGGGGCCATCTACGAGCAGTACTTC.

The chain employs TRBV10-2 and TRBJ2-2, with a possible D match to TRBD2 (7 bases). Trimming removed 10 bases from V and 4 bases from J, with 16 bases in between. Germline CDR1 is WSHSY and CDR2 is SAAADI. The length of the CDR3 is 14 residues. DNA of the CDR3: TGCGCCACCGGGCGGGGGCTTGGCACCGGGGAGCTGTTTTTT. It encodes CATGRGLGTGELFF.

The CDR3 coding sequence is TGCGCCAGCAGCTTGGGTCGGAGGGTTGGGACTAGCGTCGACAATGAGCAGTTCTTC. Amino acids: CASSLGRRVGTSVDNEQFF. The chain carries TRBV5-1 and TRBJ2-1; 10 bases match TRBD2. Germline V gene sequence: CDR1 SGHRS, CDR2 YFSETQ. The CDR3 is 19 residues long. Trimming removed 0 bases from V and 5 bases from J; junction bases left unmatched: 14.

The CDR3 spells CASSFRGGGEQYV. The CDR3 nucleotides read TGTGCCAGCAGCTTTCGGGGCGGGGGCGAGCAGTACGTC. The rearrangement uses TRBV11-3 and TRBJ2-7; 7 positions agree with TRBD2. This CDR3 has 13 residues. After removal of 3 bases from V and 6 bases from J, the junction contained 5 bases not matched to a gene. Germline V gene sequence: CDR1 SGHNT, CDR2 YENEEA.

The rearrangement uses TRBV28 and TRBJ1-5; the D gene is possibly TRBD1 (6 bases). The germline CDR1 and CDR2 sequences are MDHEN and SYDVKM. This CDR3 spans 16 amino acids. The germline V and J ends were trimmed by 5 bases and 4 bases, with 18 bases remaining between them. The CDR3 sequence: CASSLAAGARNQPQHF. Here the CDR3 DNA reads TGTGCCAGCAGTCTAGCGGCGGGGGCGCGGAATCAGCCCCAGCATTTT.

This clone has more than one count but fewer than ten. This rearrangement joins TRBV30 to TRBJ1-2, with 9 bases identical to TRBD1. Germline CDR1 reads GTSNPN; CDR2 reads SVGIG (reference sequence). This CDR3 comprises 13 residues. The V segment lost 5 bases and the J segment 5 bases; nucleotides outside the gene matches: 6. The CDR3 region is CAWARDRVYGYTF. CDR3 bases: TGTGCCTGGGCCCGGGACAGGGTATATGGCTACACCTTC.

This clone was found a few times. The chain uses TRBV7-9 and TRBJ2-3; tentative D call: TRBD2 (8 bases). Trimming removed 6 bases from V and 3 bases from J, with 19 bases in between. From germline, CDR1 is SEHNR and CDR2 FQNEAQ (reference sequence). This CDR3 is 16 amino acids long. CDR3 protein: CASRRIAGQRTDTQYF. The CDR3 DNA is TGTGCCAGCAGGCGAATAGCGGGACAGAGGACAGATACGCAGTATTTT.

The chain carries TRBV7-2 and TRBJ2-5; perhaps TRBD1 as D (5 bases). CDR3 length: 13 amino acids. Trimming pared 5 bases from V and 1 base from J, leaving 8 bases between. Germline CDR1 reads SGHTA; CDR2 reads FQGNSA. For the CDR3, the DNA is TGTGCCAGCAGCCAGGGAATCCAAGAGACCCAGTACTTC. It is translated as CASSQGIQETQYF.

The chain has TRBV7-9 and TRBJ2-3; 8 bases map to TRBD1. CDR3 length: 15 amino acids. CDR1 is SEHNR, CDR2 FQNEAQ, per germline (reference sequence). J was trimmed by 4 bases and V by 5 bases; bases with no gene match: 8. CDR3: CASSQRQGAADTQYF. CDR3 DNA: TGTGCCAGCAGCCAGAGGCAGGGGGCAGCAGATACGCAGTATTTT.

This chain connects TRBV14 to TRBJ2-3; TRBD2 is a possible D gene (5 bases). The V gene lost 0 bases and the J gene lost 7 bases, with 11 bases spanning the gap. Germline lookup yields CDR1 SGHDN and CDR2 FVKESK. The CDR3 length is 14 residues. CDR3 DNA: TGTGCCAGCAGCCAAGAGGTCCTAGCAAATACGCAGTATTTT. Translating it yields CASSQEVLANTQYF.

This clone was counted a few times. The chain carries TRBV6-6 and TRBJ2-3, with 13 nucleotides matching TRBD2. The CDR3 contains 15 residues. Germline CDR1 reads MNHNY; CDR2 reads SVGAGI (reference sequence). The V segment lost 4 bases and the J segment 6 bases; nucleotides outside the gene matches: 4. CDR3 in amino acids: CASSSWTSGSDTQYF. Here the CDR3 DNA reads TGTGCCAGCAGTTCCTGGACTAGCGGGAGTGATACGCAGTATTTT.

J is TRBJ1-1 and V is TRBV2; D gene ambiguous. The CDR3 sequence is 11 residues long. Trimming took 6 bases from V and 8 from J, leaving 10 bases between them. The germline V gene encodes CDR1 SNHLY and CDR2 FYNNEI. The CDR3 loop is CASSREKEAFF. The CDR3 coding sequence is TGTGCCAGCAGCCGGGAGAAAGAAGCTTTCTTT.

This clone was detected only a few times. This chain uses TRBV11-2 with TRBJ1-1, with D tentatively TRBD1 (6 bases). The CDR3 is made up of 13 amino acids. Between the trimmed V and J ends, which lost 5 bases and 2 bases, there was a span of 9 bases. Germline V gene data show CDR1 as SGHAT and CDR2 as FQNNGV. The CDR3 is CASSPQGNTEAFF. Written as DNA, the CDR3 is TGTGCCAGCAGCCCACAGGGCAACACTGAAGCTTTCTTT.

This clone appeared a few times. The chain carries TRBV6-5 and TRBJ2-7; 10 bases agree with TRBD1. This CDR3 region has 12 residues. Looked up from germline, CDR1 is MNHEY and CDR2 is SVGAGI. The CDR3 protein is CVTRTGGYEQYV. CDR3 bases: TGTGTCACGAGGACAGGGGGATACGAGCAGTACGTC.

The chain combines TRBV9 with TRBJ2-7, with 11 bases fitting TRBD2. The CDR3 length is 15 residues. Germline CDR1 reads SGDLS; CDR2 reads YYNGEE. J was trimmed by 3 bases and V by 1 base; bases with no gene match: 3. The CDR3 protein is CASSVSSGGGYEQYF. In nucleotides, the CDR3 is TGTGCCAGCAGCGTAAGTAGCGGGGGGGGCTACGAGCAGTACTTC.

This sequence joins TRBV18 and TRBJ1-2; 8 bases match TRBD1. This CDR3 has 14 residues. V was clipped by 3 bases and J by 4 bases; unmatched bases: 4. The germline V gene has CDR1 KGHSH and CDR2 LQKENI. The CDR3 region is CASSPGQGSYGYTF. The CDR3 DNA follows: TGTGCCAGCTCACCCGGACAGGGAAGCTATGGCTACACCTTC.

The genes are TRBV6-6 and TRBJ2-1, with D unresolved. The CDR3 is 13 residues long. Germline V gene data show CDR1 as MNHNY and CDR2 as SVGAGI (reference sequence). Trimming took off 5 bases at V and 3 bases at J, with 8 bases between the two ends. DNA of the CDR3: TGTGCCAGCAGTACTTCTAACTACAATGAGCAGTTCTTC. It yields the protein CASSTSNYNEQFF.

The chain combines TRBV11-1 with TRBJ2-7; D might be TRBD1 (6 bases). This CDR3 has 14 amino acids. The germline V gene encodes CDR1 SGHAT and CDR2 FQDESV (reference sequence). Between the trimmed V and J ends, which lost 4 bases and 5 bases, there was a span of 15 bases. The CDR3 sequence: CASSSASQGNEQYF. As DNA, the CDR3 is TGTGCCAGCAGCTCAGCCTCACAGGGAAACGAGCAGTACTTC.

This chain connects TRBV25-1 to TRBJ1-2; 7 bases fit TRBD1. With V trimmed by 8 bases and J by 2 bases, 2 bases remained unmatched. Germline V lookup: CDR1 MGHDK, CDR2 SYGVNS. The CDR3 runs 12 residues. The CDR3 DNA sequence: TGTGCCAGCCGGGACAGCAACTATGGCTACACCTTC. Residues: CASRDSNYGYTF.

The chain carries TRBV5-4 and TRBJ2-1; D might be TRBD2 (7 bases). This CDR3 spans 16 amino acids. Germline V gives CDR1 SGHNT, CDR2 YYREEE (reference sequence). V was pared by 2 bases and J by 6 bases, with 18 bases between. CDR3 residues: CASSFIGGGGGNEQFF. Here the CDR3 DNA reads TGTGCCAGCAGCTTCATAGGGGGAGGGGGGGGCAATGAGCAGTTCTTC.

In nucleotides, the CDR3 is TGTGCCAGCAGCGTAGGTTCCGGGACTAGCGGGAGAATGGTGGATACGCAGTATTTT. This translates into CASSVGSGTSGRMVDTQYF. This chain uses TRBV9 with TRBJ2-3, with TRBD2 identical over 14 bases. J gave up 6 bases and V 0 bases, and 12 bases lay outside the gene matches. This CDR3 region has 19 residues. From germline, CDR1 is SGDLS and CDR2 YYNGEE.